The present entry profiles one T cell receptor (beta chain) with its context. Its cognate antigen is unknown. The PCR had 60 Vbeta and 13 Jbeta primers. The table came from immunoSEQ multiplex PCR; TCRdb's copy has only in-frame clones and leaves some out. Here the sample spans around 65,000 clones, around 68% being singletons. The sample comes from a study of cytomegalovirus exposure and HLA in healthy donors. The CDR3 totals 15 residues. Germline assignment: CDR1 LGHNA and CDR2 YSLEER. Trimming left V 0 bases short and J 7 bases short, with 14 bases between. General observations from the study: Presence/absence results assume similar sequencing depth per donor, which may not hold. A later analysis linked 15,000 to 20,000 TCR beta sequences to HLA alleles at 0.05 false discovery rate. An Asian-associated ancestry cluster reportedly showed fewer N-insertions than the approximately 660-donor mean in a later analysis. Most CMV-associated TCR beta chains appeared HLA-restricted in a later analysis.

The sample comprised PBMCs. The chain uses TRBV4-3 and TRBJ2-3; possibly TRBD1 for D (6 bases). The source of this sequence is a man aged 35-49 years in good health and CMV-seropositive. The CDR3, as DNA: TGCGCCAGCAGCCAAGAAGCAGGGGATGTACATACGCAGTATTTT. Residues: CASSQEAGDVHTQYF.